This T cell receptor beta chain is from a study of CD8 T cells in ankylosing spondylitis. Overall study findings and caveats: It was reported that disease-linked clones were significantly enriched in matched ankylosing spondylitis synovial fluid.

In its sample, this clonotype was seen a few times. Its specificity is unknown. TCRdb independently ran MiXCR on the 5' RACE reads; one entry per CDR3 protein. The sample has 240,000 or so distinct CDR3 sequences, roughly 8.6% seen once; the top ten hold almost 7%. The sample comprised blood, either unsorted or a sorted T cell fraction (not recorded which). This TCR derives from a male donor with ankylosing spondylitis or in good health (not recorded which).

The chain's CDR3 is CASSRTSGSLYQETQYF. CDR3 coding DNA: TGTGCCAGCAGTCGGACTAGCGGGTCTTTGTACCAAGAGACCCAGTACTTC. This chain links TRBV11-2 with TRBJ2-5; 11 bases fit TRBD2. Unmatched junction bases numbered 9, after V lost 6 bases and J lost 0 bases. Germline loops: CDR1 SGHAT, CDR2 FQNNGV. This CDR3 has 17 residues.